In this sample, the clone carrying this T cell receptor beta chain turned up a few times. Antigen unknown. The germline gives CDR1 DFQATT, CDR2 SNEGSKA (reference sequence). There are 11 residues in the CDR3. V lost 6 bases to trimming and J lost 2 bases, with 7 bases between them. A universal primer site arose from template switching, and cDNA bore unique molecular identifiers. TCRdb processed the 5' RACE reads anew with MiXCR; each CDR3 protein has one entry. The sample records 600,000 to 800,000 distinct CDR3 sequences, 21% being singletons. This record comes from a study of identical twins. Study-level findings and limits: The models gave estimates that fell short of the out-of-frame TCR alpha sharing seen in monozygotic twins.

The same specimen was also included in a second study, on T cells expressing NK-cell markers. This second report adds: Several donors showed these clonotypes also leading the CD3+CD56-NKG2C+ fraction.

The sequenced sample consisted of PBMCs. This chain uses TRBV20-1 with TRBJ1-1, with D unclear. This clonotype was obtained from a woman between 18 and 29 years old in good health. In nucleotides, the CDR3 is TGCAGTGCGTTTTACAACACTGAAGCTTTCTTT. Translation: CSAFYNTEAFF.